This T cell receptor beta chain is from a study of Graves' ophthalmopathy and Graves' hyperthyroidism. This clonotype was counted at least ten times. Scientists amplified the TCR beta CDR3 regions from RNA transcripts. RT-PCR with HTBI primers came first, then second-round multiplex PCR. TCRdb called the multiplex PCR reads again in MiXCR, with one record for every CDR3 protein. The sample comprises 150,000 or so distinct CDR3 sequences, 30% to 45% of which are singletons, and 5.8% rests with the top ten. This CDR3 comprises 13 residues. The germline V gene encodes CDR1 MNHEY and CDR2 SVGAGI. The V end was cut by 5 bases, the J end by 4 bases, with 11 bases between.

Source material: peripheral blood. The V call is TRBV6-5, the J call TRBJ1-2, with D perhaps TRBD1 (5 bases). The clonotype was recovered from a woman in her forties with Graves' ophthalmopathy. The CDR3 DNA reads TGTGCCAGCAGTCGGGACCTCGTCTATGGCTACACCTTC. Translation: CASSRDLVYGYTF.